These T cell receptor beta chains were read from a single sample in a study of blood T cell repertoires in COVID-19. Sequencing was performed with immunoSEQ multiplex PCR; in TCRdb, only in-frame clones are kept and a portion is missing. Of tens of thousands of clones in the sample, over 65% were seen once. The sequencing sample was made of peripheral blood. These TCRs come from a human donor in a cohort sampled during active COVID-19. CDR3s include the opening cysteine and the closing phenylalanine or tryptophan. A D gene is named only where the DNA matches it firmly. Clone sizes are given selectively: once, few, many, or a class where the clone is expanded.

V,D,size,J,CDR3,DNA
TRBV6-2/TRBV6-3,TRBD1,-,TRBJ1-5,CASSPRDRVKNSNQPQHF,TGTGCCAGCAGCCCCCGGGACAGGGTGAAGAATAGCAATCAGCCCCAGCATTTT
TRBV18,-,once,TRBJ1-5,CASTTTLSGSASNQPQHF,TGTGCCAGCACCACTACCCTCTCGGGAAGTGCTAGCAATCAGCCCCAGCATTTT
TRBV2,-,-,TRBJ1-5,CASRQGAQPQHF,TGTGCCAGCAGGCAGGGCGCTCAGCCCCAGCATTTT
TRBV18,-,few,TRBJ1-2,CASSPGHRADYGYTF,TGTGCCAGCTCACCCGGGCACAGGGCCGACTATGGCTACACCTTC
TRBV13,TRBD1,once,TRBJ1-2,CASRSKPPGQGASGYTF,TGTGCCAGCAGGTCTAAGCCCCCGGGACAGGGAGCTTCAGGCTACACCTTC
TRBV2,TRBD1,-,TRBJ1-1,CASRGDRGLFTEAFF,TGTGCCAGCAGGGGGGACAGGGGACTTTTTACTGAAGCTTTCTTT
TRBV5-6,-,-,TRBJ2-3,CASSLNGVMITDTQYF,TGTGCCAGCAGCTTGAACGGGGTAATGATAACAGATACGCAGTATTTT
TRBV4-1,TRBD1,-,TRBJ2-7,CASSQDPGTAYEQYF,TGCGCCAGCAGCCAAGATCCAGGGACAGCCTACGAGCAGTACTTC
TRBV28,TRBD1,-,TRBJ1-6,CASSFFSRGFSPLHF,TGTGCCAGCAGTTTTTTTTCCAGGGGGTTTTCACCCCTCCACTTT
TRBV30,TRBD1,-,TRBJ2-5,CAYSTGEETQYF,TGTGCCTATTCGACAGGGGAAGAGACCCAGTACTTC
TRBV4-1,-,-,TRBJ1-1,CASSHSGQSNTEAFF,TGCGCCAGCAGCCACAGCGGACAGTCCAACACTGAAGCTTTCTTT
TRBV4-1,-,medium-sized,TRBJ1-1,CASSQDGGTATEAFF,TGCGCCAGCAGCCAAGACGGGGGTACGGCCACTGAAGCTTTCTTT
TRBV4-3,-,-,TRBJ2-7,CASSQGSGWVDEQYF,TGCGCCAGCAGCCAAGGGTCAGGGTGGGTGGACGAGCAGTACTTC
TRBV10-3,TRBD1,-,TRBJ1-2,CAISEGTGTFGYTF,TGTGCCATCAGTGAGGGGACAGGGACATTCGGCTACACCTTC
TRBV5-6,-,-,TRBJ1-3,CASSLSARGSGNTIYF,TGTGCCAGCAGCTTGTCCGCCAGGGGTTCGGGAAACACCATATATTTT
TRBV19,TRBD1,-,TRBJ1-4,CASSTGQASTNEKLFF,TGTGCCAGTAGTACCGGACAGGCCTCAACTAATGAAAAACTGTTTTTT
TRBV9,TRBD1,-,TRBJ1-1,CASSAGGRTEAFF,TGTGCCAGCAGCGCAGGGGGGCGCACTGAAGCTTTCTTT
TRBV7-2,-,-,TRBJ1-6,CASNSLGGYNSPLHF,TGTGCCAGCAATTCACTAGGGGGATATAATTCACCCCTCCACTTT
TRBV6-2/TRBV6-3,TRBD1,-,TRBJ2-5,CASSPNRDRRLQETQYF,TGTGCCAGCAGCCCTAACCGGGACAGGAGACTTCAAGAGACCCAGTACTTC
TRBV7-9,-,few,TRBJ2-2,CASSLEQGDTGELFF,TGTGCCAGCAGCTTAGAACAGGGCGACACCGGGGAGCTGTTTTTT
TRBV6-5,TRBD1,few,TRBJ2-1,CASSYPGQGDEQFF,TGTGCCAGCAGTTACCCCGGACAGGGCGATGAGCAGTTCTTC
TRBV13,-,-,TRBJ1-1,CASSLGQIGNTEAFF,TGTGCCAGCAGCTTAGGGCAGATTGGGAACACTGAAGCTTTCTTT
TRBV6-2/TRBV6-3,TRBD1,-,TRBJ1-1,CASSYTRGLGEAFF,TGTGCCAGCAGTTACACCAGGGGGCTCGGTGAAGCTTTCTTT
TRBV27,-,-,TRBJ1-5,CASSLRGGGLLNQYSNQPQHF,TGTGCCAGCAGTTTAAGAGGGGGGGGACTTTTGAATCAGTATAGCAATCAGCCCCAGCATTTT
TRBV2,-,-,TRBJ1-2,CASSGGQTSNYGYTF,TGTGCCAGCAGTGGGGGACAAACTTCTAACTATGGCTACACCTTC
TRBV15,-,-,TRBJ1-1,CATSTGVGSTEAFF,TGTGCCACCAGCACGGGGGTAGGTAGCACTGAAGCTTTCTTT
TRBV10-3,-,-,TRBJ2-6,CAISDLTRSGANVLTF,TGTGCCATCAGTGACCTAACTCGCTCTGGGGCCAACGTCCTGACTTTC
TRBV3-1/TRBV3-2,TRBD1,-,TRBJ1-5,CASSQEPATGANYSNQPQHF,TGTGCCAGCAGCCAAGAACCCGCGACAGGGGCGAACTATAGCAATCAGCCCCAGCATTTT
TRBV5-1,-,-,TRBJ1-5,CASSLAGLGVQPQHF,TGCGCCAGCAGCTTGGCGGGTTTGGGTGTTCAGCCCCAGCATTTT
TRBV12-3/TRBV12-4,-,-,TRBJ1-2,CASSLDSHYGYTF,TGTGCCAGCAGTTTAGACAGCCACTATGGCTACACCTTC
TRBV27,-,once,TRBJ2-1,CASSLPTGTNEQFF,TGTGCCAGCAGTCTCCCCACCGGGACTAATGAGCAGTTCTTC
TRBV10-3,TRBD2,-,TRBJ2-2,CAISETSGGTGELFF,TGTGCCATCAGTGAGACTAGCGGGGGCACCGGGGAGCTGTTTTTT
TRBV5-1,-,-,TRBJ1-2,CASSLYPGLNYGYTF,TGCGCCAGCAGCTTGTATCCAGGGCTCAACTATGGCTACACCTTC
TRBV2,-,few,TRBJ1-2,CASRAALVGYTF,TGTGCCAGCAGGGCGGCCCTAGTCGGCTACACCTTC
TRBV7-9,TRBD1,-,TRBJ2-2,CASSKTGRVGNTGELFF,TGTGCCAGCAGCAAGACAGGGCGTGTAGGGAACACCGGGGAGCTGTTTTTT
TRBV3-1/TRBV3-2,-,-,TRBJ2-7,CASSQLPYSYEQYF,TGTGCCAGCAGCCAACTTCCCTACTCTTACGAGCAGTACTTC
TRBV6-5,-,-,TRBJ2-7,CASAPRSPYEQYF,TGTGCCAGCGCCCCACGGAGTCCCTACGAGCAGTACTTC
TRBV5-4,-,-,TRBJ1-2,CASSLGGGFDYGYTF,TGTGCCAGCAGCCTAGGGGGGGGATTCGACTATGGCTACACCTTC
TRBV5-1,TRBD1,-,TRBJ1-6,CASSGDRSYNSPLHF,TGCGCCAGCAGCGGGGACAGGAGTTATAATTCACCCCTCCACTTT
TRBV7-3,TRBD1,-,TRBJ2-1,CASSYTGGTYNEQFF,TGTGCCAGCAGCTATACAGGGGGCACCTACAATGAGCAGTTCTTC
TRBV7-9,TRBD1,-,TRBJ1-4,CASSPPSGTGDATNEKLFF,TGTGCCAGCAGCCCCCCCTCGGGGACAGGAGATGCAACTAATGAAAAACTGTTTTTT
TRBV2,-,-,TRBJ1-2,CASSEGTSGYTF,TGTGCCAGCAGTGAAGGTACGAGCGGCTACACCTTC
TRBV9,TRBD1,-,TRBJ1-1,CASSILSGAGGLLGNTEAFF,TGTGCCAGCAGCATACTCTCAGGGGCAGGGGGCTTGCTGGGAAACACTGAAGCTTTCTTT
TRBV19,TRBD1,-,TRBJ1-5,CASSTHRGRQPQHF,TGTGCCAGTAGTACGCACAGGGGCAGGCAGCCCCAGCATTTT
TRBV6-2/TRBV6-3,TRBD2,-,TRBJ2-7,CASSYSVGGGRLFYEQYF,TGTGCCAGCAGTTACTCGGTGGGCGGGGGGCGTCTCTTCTACGAGCAGTACTTC
TRBV4-1,-,-,TRBJ1-2,CASSQERGGRGYTF,TGCGCCAGCAGCCAAGAACGGGGGGGTCGAGGCTACACCTTC
TRBV5-8,-,-,TRBJ1-2,CASSFQQGLGYTF,TGTGCCAGCAGCTTTCAACAGGGTCTTGGCTACACCTTC
TRBV29-1,TRBD1,-,TRBJ1-1,CSAVQQRGLVEAFF,TGCAGCGCTGTACAACAAAGGGGGCTGGTTGAAGCTTTCTTT
TRBV28,-,-,TRBJ1-5,CASTYSNQPQHF,TGTGCCAGCACCTATAGCAATCAGCCCCAGCATTTT
TRBV3-1/TRBV3-2,TRBD1,few,TRBJ2-7,CASSGQGVYEQYF,TGTGCCAGTTCGGGACAGGGGGTCTACGAGCAGTACTTC
TRBV15,TRBD1,-,TRBJ1-4,CATSMRTGENEKLFF,TGTGCCACCTCTATGAGGACAGGGGAAAATGAAAAACTGTTTTTT
TRBV30,TRBD2,once,TRBJ2-7,CAWSTRLAGGEQYF,TGTGCCTGGAGTACACGACTAGCGGGGGGCGAGCAGTACTTC
TRBV29-1,-,-,TRBJ1-5,CSVALGGDSNQPQHF,TGCAGCGTAGCGTTGGGGGGTGATAGCAATCAGCCCCAGCATTTT
TRBV7-2,TRBD1,-,TRBJ2-7,CASSFGTGIDEQYF,TGTGCCAGCAGCTTCGGGACAGGGATAGACGAGCAGTACTTC
TRBV2,-,few,TRBJ1-5,CASSVQPYQPQHF,TGTGCCAGCAGTGTACAGCCCTATCAGCCCCAGCATTTT
TRBV11-2,TRBD2,-,TRBJ2-3,CASSFSSGGVTSTDTQYF,TGTGCCAGCAGCTTCAGTAGCGGGGGGGTCACTAGCACAGATACGCAGTATTTT
TRBV3-1/TRBV3-2,TRBD2,-,TRBJ2-7,CASSQGPRPGGGYEQYF,TGTGCCAGCAGCCAAGGCCCCCGGCCCGGGGGGGGGTACGAGCAGTACTTC